This is a list of T cell receptor beta chains from one sample in a study of blood T cell repertoires in COVID-19. TCRdb's table, derived via immunoSEQ multiplex PCR, lists solely in-frame clones and lacks some. The sample contains about 96,000 clones, around 80% of which appear only once. Sequencing was carried out using peripheral blood. The receptor source for this set is a man aged 45-65 years who had recovered from COVID-19. The CDR3 runs from the conserved cysteine through the conserved F or W. Not all rows give a size; the values are once, few, many and, for expanded clones, a class.

>TRBJ1-2|-|TRBV5-4
CASSSGTGSVVMGYGYTF
>TRBJ1-4|-|TRBV28
CASRPSPGRANEKLFF
>TRBJ2-2|-|TRBV19
CASRGGTAESTGELFF
>TRBJ1-2|-|TRBV28
CASSFLAAGPTGGYTF
>TRBJ2-7|-|TRBV5-1
CARRWAGGGVIEQYF
>TRBJ2-1|-|TRBV5-1
CASSLAGTTEQFF
>TRBJ1-4|-|TRBV29-1
CSVQGGNEKLFF
>TRBJ2-1|-|TRBV19
CASSGRSLWNEQFF
>TRBJ2-3|-|TRBV2
CASSETRRTDTQYF
>TRBJ1-1|-|TRBV10-1
CASSNNRGGMNTEAFF
>TRBJ1-3|-|TRBV19
CASSMVPSYTIYF
>TRBJ1-3|-|TRBV7-2
CASSLVGTELFSSGNTIYF
>TRBJ2-1|-|TRBV5-1
CASSLELAGGHNEQFF
>TRBJ2-1|-|TRBV5-1
CASSLFGLSYNEQFF
>TRBJ2-1|-|TRBV10-3
CAISPTGGFSYNEQFF
>TRBJ1-1|-|TRBV6-2/TRBV6-3
CASSSGGLGGTEAFF
>TRBJ2-2|-|TRBV11-2
CASSSPSSTTGELFF
>TRBJ2-2|once|TRBV19
CASSISLASLNTGELFF
>TRBJ1-1|-|TRBV5-5
CASRRGGSTEAFF
>TRBJ2-7|-|TRBV5-1
CASSLWPAGGNEQYF